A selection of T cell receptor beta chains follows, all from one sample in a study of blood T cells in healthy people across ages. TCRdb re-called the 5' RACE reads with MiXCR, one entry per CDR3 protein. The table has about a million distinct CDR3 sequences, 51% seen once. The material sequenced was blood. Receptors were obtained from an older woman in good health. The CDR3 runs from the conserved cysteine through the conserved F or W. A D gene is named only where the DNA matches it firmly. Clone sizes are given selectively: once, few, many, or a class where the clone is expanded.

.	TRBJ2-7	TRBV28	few	CASSLRGGGGHYEQYF	TGTGCCAGCAGTTTAAGGGGCGGTGGTGGCCACTACGAGCAGTACTTC
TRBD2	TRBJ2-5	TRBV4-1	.	CASSQSPGLLYF	TGCGCCAGCAGCCAATCGCCGGGACTACTGTACTTC
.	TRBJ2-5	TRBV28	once	CASTFTPLIETQYF	TGTGCCAGCACTTTCACTCCTCTGATTGAGACCCAGTACTTC
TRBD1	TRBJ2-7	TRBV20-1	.	CSAPSPTRDRVTYEQYF	TGCAGTGCCCCCTCCCCGACCCGGGACAGGGTGACCTACGAGCAGTACTTC
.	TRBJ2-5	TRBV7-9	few	CASSLGSTEETQYF	TGTGCCAGCAGCTTAGGTAGTACCGAAGAGACCCAGTACTTC
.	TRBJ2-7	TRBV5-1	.	CASSGGISYEQYF	TGCGCCAGCAGCGGCGGTATCTCCTACGAGCAGTACTTC
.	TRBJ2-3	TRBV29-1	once	CSVEGRGLVGPYTQYF	TGCAGCGTTGAAGGACGGGGGCTAGTGGGCCCTTATACGCAGTATTTT
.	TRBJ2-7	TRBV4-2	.	CASSQEAGAPYYEQYF	TGTGCCAGCAGCCAGGAGGCAGGGGCACCATACTACGAGCAGTACTTC
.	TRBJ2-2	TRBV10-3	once	CAISEPTLSDSLSTGELFF	TGTGCCATCAGTGAGCCAACCCTCTCCGACAGCCTTAGCACCGGGGAGCTGTTTTTT
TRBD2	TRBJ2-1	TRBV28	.	CASRASGDHNEQFF	TGTGCCAGCAGAGCTAGCGGGGATCACAATGAGCAGTTCTTC
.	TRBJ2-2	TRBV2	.	CASMLGALNTGERFF	TGTGCCAGCATGTTGGGGGCCTTGAACACCGGGGAGCGGTTTTTT
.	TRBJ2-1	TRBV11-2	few	CASTIRTGVNEQFF	TGTGCCAGCACCATTAGGACGGGGGTCAATGAGCAGTTCTTC
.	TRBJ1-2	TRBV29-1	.	CSASDISNYGYTF	TGCAGCGCGAGCGATATTTCTAACTATGGCTACACCTTC
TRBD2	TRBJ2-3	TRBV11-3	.	CASSLAAGTDTQYF	TGTGCCAGCAGTCTAGCGGCCGGCACAGATACGCAGTATTTT
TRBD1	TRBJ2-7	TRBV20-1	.	CSARDMGTGSSNEQYF	TGCAGTGCTAGAGACATGGGGACAGGGTCCAGCAACGAGCAGTACTTC
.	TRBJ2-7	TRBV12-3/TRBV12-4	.	CASSLTDRYYEQYF	TGTGCCAGCAGTTTAACGGACAGATACTACGAGCAGTACTTC
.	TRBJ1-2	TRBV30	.	CAWSVGGHRANYGYTF	TGTGCCTGGAGTGTGGGGGGTCACAGAGCTAACTATGGCTACACCTTC
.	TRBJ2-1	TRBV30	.	CAWGGDGGKEQFF	TGTGCCTGGGGCGGAGACGGAGGAAAAGAGCAGTTCTTC
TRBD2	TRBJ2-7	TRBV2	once	CASSAPGLAGVGEQYF	TGTGCCAGCAGTGCACCGGGACTAGCGGGAGTGGGCGAGCAGTACTTC
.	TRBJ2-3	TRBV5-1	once	CASSFVSLSTDTQYF	TGCGCCAGCAGCTTTGTCAGTCTAAGCACAGATACGCAGTATTTT
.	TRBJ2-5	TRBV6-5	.	CASRLGRAYQETQYF	TGTGCCAGCAGGTTGGGACGAGCGTACCAAGAGACCCAGTACTTC
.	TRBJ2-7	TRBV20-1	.	CSASDGAPYYEQYF	TGCAGTGCCTCCGACGGGGCCCCCTACTACGAGCAGTACTTC
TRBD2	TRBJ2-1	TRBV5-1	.	CASSYGLAGGPDNEQFF	TGCGCCAGCAGTTATGGACTAGCGGGAGGGCCAGACAACGAGCAGTTCTTC
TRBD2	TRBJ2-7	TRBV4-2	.	CASSQFTSATSYNEQYF	TGTGCCAGCAGCCAATTTACTAGCGCGACCTCCTACAATGAGCAGTACTTC
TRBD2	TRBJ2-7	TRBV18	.	CASSFYGTSGASSYEQYF	TGTGCCAGCTCATTCTATGGGACTAGCGGGGCCAGCTCCTACGAGCAGTACTTC
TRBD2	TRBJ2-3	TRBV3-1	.	CASSPPVAGGRDTQYF	TGTGCCAGCAGCCCTCCGGTAGCGGGAGGGCGAGATACGCAGTATTTT
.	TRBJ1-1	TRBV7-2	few	CASSLEGLGGRNTEAFF	TGTGCCAGCAGCTTAGAGGGACTAGGGGGTCGGAACACTGAAGCTTTCTTT
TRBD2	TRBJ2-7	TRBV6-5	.	CASSPGTSRRNEQYF	TGTGCCAGCAGTCCAGGGACTAGCAGGCGGAACGAGCAGTACTTC
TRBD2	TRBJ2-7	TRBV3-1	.	CASSLGLASTYEQYF	TGTGCCAGCAGCCTCGGACTAGCGTCCACCTACGAGCAGTACTTC
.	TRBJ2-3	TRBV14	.	CASNLPGLSNADTQYF	TGTGCCAGCAATCTCCCAGGGCTCTCCAACGCAGATACGCAGTATTTT
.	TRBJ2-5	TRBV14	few	CASSQEVSGVQYF	TGTGCCAGCAGCCAAGAGGTATCGGGTGTCCAGTACTTC
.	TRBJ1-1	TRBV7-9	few	CASSLVQGEAFF	TGTGCCAGCAGCTTAGTTCAGGGGGAAGCTTTCTTT
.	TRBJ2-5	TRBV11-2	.	CASSLAGNRETQYF	TGTGCCAGCAGCCTCGCCGGGAATCGTGAGACCCAGTACTTC
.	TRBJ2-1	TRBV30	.	CAWSATATEQFF	TGTGCCTGGAGTGCAACAGCGACGGAGCAGTTCTTC
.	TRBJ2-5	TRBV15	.	CATQEKETQYF	TGTGCCACTCAAGAGAAGGAGACCCAGTACTTC
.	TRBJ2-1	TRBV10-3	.	CAISVGSPAYNEQFF	TGTGCCATCAGTGTCGGGTCGCCAGCCTACAATGAGCAGTTCTTC
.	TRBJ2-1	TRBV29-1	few	CSVSGAGIYNEQFF	TGCAGCGTTTCGGGTGCCGGAATCTACAATGAGCAGTTCTTC
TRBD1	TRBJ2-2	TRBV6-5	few	CASRRQGLNTGELFF	TGTGCCAGCAGACGACAGGGATTGAACACCGGGGAGCTGTTTTTT
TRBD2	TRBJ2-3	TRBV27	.	CASSNRLAGGNTQYF	TGTGCCAGCAGTAACCGACTAGCGGGAGGTAATACGCAGTATTTT
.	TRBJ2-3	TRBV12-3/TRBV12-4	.	CASSGQISADTQYF	TGTGCCAGCAGTGGACAGATTAGCGCAGATACGCAGTATTTT
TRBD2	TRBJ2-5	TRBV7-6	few	CASSLAGAGLQETQYF	TGTGCCAGCAGCTTAGCGGGAGCGGGACTTCAAGAGACCCAGTACTTC
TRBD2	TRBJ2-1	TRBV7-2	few	CASSPRGGTNSYNEQFF	TGTGCCAGCAGCCCCCGGGGGGGGACTAACTCCTACAATGAGCAGTTCTTC
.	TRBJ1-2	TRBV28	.	CASRDIKENYGYTF	TGTGCCAGCAGAGACATCAAGGAGAACTATGGCTACACCTTC
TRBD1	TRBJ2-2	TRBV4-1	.	CASSLGQTDWELFF	TGCGCCAGCAGCCTGGGACAGACCGACTGGGAGCTGTTTTTT
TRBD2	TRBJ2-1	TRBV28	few	CASRGGRASYNEQFF	TGTGCCAGCAGGGGGGGGAGGGCCTCCTACAATGAGCAGTTCTTC
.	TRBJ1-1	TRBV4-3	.	CASSQDGFGNMNTEAFF	TGCGCCAGCAGCCAAGACGGGTTTGGGAATATGAACACTGAAGCTTTCTTT
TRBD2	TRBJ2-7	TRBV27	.	CASSTGGLAGMYEQYF	TGTGCCAGCAGTACAGGAGGACTAGCGGGAATGTACGAGCAGTACTTC